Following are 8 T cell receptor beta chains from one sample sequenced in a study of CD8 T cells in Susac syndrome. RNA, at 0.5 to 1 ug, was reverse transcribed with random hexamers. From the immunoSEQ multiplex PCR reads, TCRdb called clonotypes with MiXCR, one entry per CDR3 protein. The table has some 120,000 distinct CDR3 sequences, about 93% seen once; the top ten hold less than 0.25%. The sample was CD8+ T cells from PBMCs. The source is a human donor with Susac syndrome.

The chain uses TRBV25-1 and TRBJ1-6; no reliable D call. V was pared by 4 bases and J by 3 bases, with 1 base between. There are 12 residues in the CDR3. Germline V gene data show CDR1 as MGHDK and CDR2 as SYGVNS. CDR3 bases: TGTGCCAGCAGTGGCTATAATTCACCCCTCCACTTT. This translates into CASSGYNSPLHF.

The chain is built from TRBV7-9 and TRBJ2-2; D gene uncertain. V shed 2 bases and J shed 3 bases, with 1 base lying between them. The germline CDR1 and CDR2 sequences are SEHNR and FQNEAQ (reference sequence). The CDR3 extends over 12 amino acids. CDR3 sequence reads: CASSLHTGELFF. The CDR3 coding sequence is TGTGCCAGCAGCTTACACACCGGGGAGCTGTTTTTT.

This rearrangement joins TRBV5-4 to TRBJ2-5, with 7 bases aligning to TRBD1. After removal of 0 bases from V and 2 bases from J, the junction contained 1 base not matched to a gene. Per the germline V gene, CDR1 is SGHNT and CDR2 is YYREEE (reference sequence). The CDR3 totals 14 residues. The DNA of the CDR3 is TGTGCCAGCAGCTTGGAGGGACAGCAAGAGACCCAGTACTTC. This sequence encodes CASSLEGQQETQYF.

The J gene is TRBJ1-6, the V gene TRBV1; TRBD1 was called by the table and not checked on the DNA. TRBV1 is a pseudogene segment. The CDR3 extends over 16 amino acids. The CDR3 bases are TGCACCAGCAGCCCGGCCGGGACACCTCACAATTCACCCCTCCACTTT. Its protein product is CTSSPAGTPHNSPLHF.

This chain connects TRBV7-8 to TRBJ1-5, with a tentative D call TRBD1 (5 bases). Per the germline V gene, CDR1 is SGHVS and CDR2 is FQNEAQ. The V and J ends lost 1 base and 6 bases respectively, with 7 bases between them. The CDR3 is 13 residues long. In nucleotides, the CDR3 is TGTGCCAGCAGCTTAGTCGGGACTCAGCCCCAGCATTTT. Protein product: CASSLVGTQPQHF.

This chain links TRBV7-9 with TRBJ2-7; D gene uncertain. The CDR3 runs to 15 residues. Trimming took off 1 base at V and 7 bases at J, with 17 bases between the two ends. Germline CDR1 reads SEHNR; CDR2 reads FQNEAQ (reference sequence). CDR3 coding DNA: TGTGCCAGCAGCTTAGTTCTGAGTAGCTTACGGGAGCAGTACTTC. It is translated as CASSLVLSSLREQYF. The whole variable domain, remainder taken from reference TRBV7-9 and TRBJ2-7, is DTGVSQNPRHKITKRGQNVTFRCDPISEHNRLYWYRQTLGQGPEFLTYFQNEAQLEKSRLLSDRFSAERPKGSFSTLEIQRTEQGDSAMYLCASSLVLSSLREQYFGPGTRLTVT.

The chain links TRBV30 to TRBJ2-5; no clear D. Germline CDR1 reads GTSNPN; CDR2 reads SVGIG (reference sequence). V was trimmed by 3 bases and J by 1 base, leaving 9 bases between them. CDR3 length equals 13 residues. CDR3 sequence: CAWSLQRQETQYF. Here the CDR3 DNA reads TGTGCCTGGAGCCTGCAGCGCCAAGAGACCCAGTACTTC.

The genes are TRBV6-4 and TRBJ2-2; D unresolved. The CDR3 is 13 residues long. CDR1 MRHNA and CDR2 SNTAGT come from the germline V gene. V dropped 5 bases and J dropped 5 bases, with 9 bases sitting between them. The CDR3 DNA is TGTGCCAGCAGTCCCTCAACGACCGGGGAGCTGTTTTTT. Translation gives CASSPSTTGELFF.